Shown below are 28 T cell receptor beta chains from a single sample sequenced in a study of identical twins. TCRdb recomputed calls from the 5' RACE reads with MiXCR, one row per CDR3 protein. The table includes about 490,000 distinct CDR3 sequences, roughly 15% detected once. These data were likewise used in another study, on yellow fever vaccine responses in identical twins.

Sequencing used CD4+ T cells sorted from blood. These receptors originate from a young woman in good health.

This clonotype has only a few counts. V and J are TRBV6-5 and TRBJ2-7; D may be TRBD1 (6 bases). V lost 4 bases and J lost 6, with 16 bases in between. This CDR3 has 14 residues. Looked up from germline, CDR1 is MNHEY and CDR2 is SVGAGI. The CDR3 DNA reads TGTGCCAGCAGTTCCCGCCAGGGGCAGGGCGAGCAGTACTTC. Amino acid sequence: CASSSRQGQGEQYF.

V is TRBV29-1 and J is TRBJ2-7; D perhaps matches TRBD2 (6 bases). Germline V gene lookup returns CDR1 SQVTM and CDR2 ANQGSEA. Trimming left V 5 bases short and J 6 bases short, with 17 bases between. The CDR3 is made up of 13 amino acids. The CDR3 sequence: CSVRSGVDGEQYF. The CDR3 nucleotides are TGCAGCGTTCGTTCGGGAGTAGACGGCGAGCAGTACTTC.

In this sample, this clonotype turned up a few times. V and J are TRBV20-1 and TRBJ2-5; TRBD2 agrees at 10 bases. The J segment lost 3 bases and the V segment lost 3 bases, leaving 4 bases of the junction unmatched. This CDR3 contains 14 residues. Germline V gives CDR1 DFQATT, CDR2 SNEGSKA (reference sequence). CDR3 region: CSARHTSGKETQYF. The CDR3 DNA reads as TGCAGTGCTAGGCACACTAGCGGGAAAGAGACCCAGTACTTC.

The chain carries TRBV29-1 and TRBJ1-1, with 8 positions matching TRBD1. The CDR3 has 13 amino acids. Looked up from germline, CDR1 is SQVTM and CDR2 is ANQGSEA. Unmatched junction bases numbered 4, after V lost 7 bases and J lost 0 bases. The CDR3 reads CSARQGLNTEAFF. Written as DNA, the CDR3 is TGCAGCGCTCGACAGGGGTTGAACACTGAAGCTTTCTTT.

CDR3 sequence: CASSQGIQKNTEAFF. The CDR3 DNA follows: TGCGCCAGCAGCCAAGGCATACAGAAGAACACTGAAGCTTTCTTT. The chain employs TRBV4-1 and TRBJ1-1; no definite D call. The CDR3 spans 15 residues. The germline CDR1 and CDR2 sequences are MGHRA and YSYEKL. Trimming stripped 1 base from V and 1 base from J, with 10 bases between.

The chain employs TRBV2 and TRBJ2-4; 12 bases line up with TRBD2. The CDR3 loop spans 20 amino acids. The V gene's germline CDR1 is SNHLY and CDR2 FYNNEI. V trimming: 7 bases; J trimming: 8 bases; junction bases outside the gene matches: 24. CDR3 loop: CASTWRGRRLAGAPRDIQYF. The CDR3 DNA sequence: TGTGCCAGCACGTGGAGAGGTCGGCGACTAGCGGGGGCGCCCAGGGACATTCAGTACTTC.

This clonotype was counted ten times or more. V gene TRBV24-1 combines with J gene TRBJ2-1; D perhaps matches TRBD1 (6 bases). V was shortened by 4 bases and J by 2 bases, with 14 bases between the two germline ends. Germline-derived CDR1 and CDR2 are KGHDR and SFDVKD. This CDR3 is 16 amino acids long. As DNA, the CDR3 is TGTGCCACCAGTGACCCGACAGGTTCCCCCTACAATGAGCAGTTCTTC. Translation: CATSDPTGSPYNEQFF.

The V gene is TRBV20-1, the J gene TRBJ1-2, with 9 bases that match TRBD1. The CDR3 is made up of 18 amino acids. V dropped 0 bases and J dropped 3; count of bases not matched to a gene: 14. Germline V lookup: CDR1 DFQATT, CDR2 SNEGSKA (reference sequence). The CDR3 is CSARDVLKGTGIDYGYTF. The CDR3 coding sequence is TGCAGTGCTAGAGATGTTCTTAAAGGGACAGGGATTGACTATGGCTACACCTTC.

The chain links TRBV10-3 to TRBJ2-3; D unresolved. Trimming pared 2 bases from V and 9 bases from J, leaving 9 bases between. Germline CDR1 ENHRY, CDR2 SYGVKD. The CDR3 is made up of 12 amino acids. In DNA, the CDR3 is TGTGCCATCAGTGAGGATCAAGGGACGCAGTATTTT. Amino acids: CAISEDQGTQYF.

This clonotype was observed at least ten times. The V call is TRBV5-1, the J call TRBJ2-7; 9 bases map to TRBD2. The junction had 7 bases not matched to a gene; V was cut back by 0 bases and J by 12 bases. The CDR3 covers 13 residues. Germline V CDR1 and CDR2: SGHRS, YFSETQ. The CDR3 here is CASSLAVAGVAYF. The CDR3 DNA reads TGCGCCAGCAGCTTGGCTGTAGCGGGAGTTGCGTACTTC.

This clonotype occurred a few times. The chain employs TRBV7-9 and TRBJ1-4, with D uncertain. This CDR3 has 14 residues. Trimming removed 1 base at V and 3 bases at J, with 6 bases between. Germline assignment: CDR1 SEHNR and CDR2 FQNEAQ (reference sequence). Here the CDR3 DNA reads TGTGCCAGCAGCTTAGGCGGGGCTAATGAAAAACTGTTTTTT. Residues: CASSLGGANEKLFF.

This rearrangement joins TRBV6-5 to TRBJ2-1; maybe TRBD2 (6 bases). Germline assignment: CDR1 MNHEY and CDR2 SVGAGI. The CDR3 sequence is 15 residues long. Trimming took off 0 bases at V and 2 bases at J, with 8 bases between the two ends. CDR3 in amino acids: CASSYSWGAYNEQFF. The DNA for the CDR3 is TGTGCCAGCAGTTACTCTTGGGGGGCCTACAATGAGCAGTTCTTC.

The chain joins TRBV7-2 to TRBJ2-1; D uncertain. Trimming took off 5 bases at V and 10 bases at J, with 12 bases between the two ends. This CDR3 comprises 12 residues. Germline-derived CDR1 and CDR2 are SGHTA and FQGNSA. CDR3 region: CASSPLPHEQFF. CDR3 nucleotide sequence: TGTGCCAGCAGCCCCCTCCCACACGAGCAGTTCTTC.

This clonotype was counted a few times. V usage is TRBV10-3 and J usage is TRBJ2-2; D could derive from TRBD1 or TRBD2 (5 bases each). CDR1 is ENHRY and CDR2 is SYGVKD in the germline V gene. Trimming shortened V by 4 bases and J by 2 bases, and 26 bases separated the two germline ends. The CDR3 extends over 20 amino acids. CDR3 in DNA: TGTGCCATCAGTGGAAAGGGGCCCGGAGGTGGCAGAAAAAACACCGGGGAGCTGTTTTTT. Translation: CAISGKGPGGGRKNTGELFF.

The V and J genes are TRBV7-2 and TRBJ1-5; D is uncertain. Looked up from germline, CDR1 is SGHTA and CDR2 is FQGNSA. The CDR3 totals 13 residues. V lost 2 bases, J lost 9 bases, and 11 bases lay in between. The CDR3 DNA reads as TGTGCCAGCAGCTTACAGGAGATTGGGCCCCAGCATTTT. This translates into CASSLQEIGPQHF.

This clonotype was picked up a small number of times. V usage is TRBV7-6 and J usage is TRBJ2-5; perhaps TRBD1 as D (6 bases). Trimming pared 4 bases from V and 4 bases from J, leaving 19 bases between. The CDR3 is 16 amino acids. Germline CDR1 SGHVS, CDR2 FNYEAQ. The chain's CDR3 is CASSSNPQGRGETQYF. In DNA form, the CDR3 reads TGTGCCAGCAGCTCAAACCCACAGGGACGGGGAGAGACCCAGTACTTC.

The chain employs TRBV11-2 and TRBJ2-3; 8 bases match TRBD1. V was clipped by 4 bases and J by 4 bases; unmatched bases: 7. The CDR3 has 15 amino acids. The germline V gene encodes CDR1 SGHAT and CDR2 FQNNGV. The CDR3 is CASSSNQGAADTQYF. The CDR3, as DNA: TGTGCCAGCAGCTCTAACCAGGGGGCGGCAGATACGCAGTATTTT. Full variable domain (missing parts from reference TRBV11-2 and TRBJ2-3): EAGVAQSPRYKIIEKRQSVAFWCNPISGHATLYWYQQILGQGPKLLIQFQNNGVVDDSQLPKDRFSAERLKGVDSTLKIQPAKLEDSAVYLCASSSNQGAADTQYFGPGTRLTVL.

The V gene is TRBV7-2, the J gene TRBJ2-1; D gene ambiguous. Trimming left V 1 base short and J 6 bases short, with 13 bases between. The CDR3 consists of 15 residues. Per the germline V gene, CDR1 is SGHTA and CDR2 is FQGNSA. The DNA for the CDR3 is TGTGCCAGCAGCTTAGGTGCATTTTCGAGCAATGAGCAGTTCTTC. Amino acid sequence: CASSLGAFSSNEQFF.

The V gene is TRBV12-3 or TRBV12-4, the J gene TRBJ1-4, with 9 bases aligning to TRBD1. This CDR3 is built from 17 residues. V shed 5 bases and J 0 bases; nucleotides not matched to a gene: 7. The CDR3 here is CASSPSGQGTTNEKLFF. The CDR3 DNA sequence: TGTGCCAGCAGTCCCTCGGGACAGGGCACAACTAATGAAAAACTGTTTTTT.

The chain has TRBV5-1 and TRBJ1-1, with D perhaps TRBD1 (5 bases). Germline values: CDR1 SGHRS, CDR2 YFSETQ. Trimming took off 4 bases at V and 1 base at J, with 11 bases between the two ends. CDR3 length equals 14 residues. The DNA for the CDR3 is TGCGCCAGCAGCGTAGGGGATTCGAACACTGAAGCTTTCTTT. Its protein product is CASSVGDSNTEAFF. Using reference TRBV5-1 and TRBJ1-1 for the parts outside the CDR3, the full variable domain is KAGVTQTPRYLIKTRGQQVTLSCSPISGHRSVSWYQQTPGQGLQFLFEYFSETQRNKGNFPGRFSGRQFSNSRSEMNVSTLELGDSALYLCASSVGDSNTEAFFGQGTRLTVV.

This sequence joins TRBV6-1 and TRBJ2-3, with 7 bases lining up with TRBD2. Looked up from germline, CDR1 is MNHNS and CDR2 is SASEGT. The CDR3 loop spans 14 amino acids. The junction had 4 bases not matched to a gene; V was cut back by 6 bases and J by 1 base. The CDR3 spells CASRFRGGTDTQYF. The CDR3 DNA is TGTGCCAGCAGATTCCGGGGGGGCACAGATACGCAGTATTTT.

This clonotype was recorded many times. The chain couples TRBV5-1 to TRBJ2-2, with D possibly being TRBD2 (5 bases). CDR1 and CDR2 from the germline V gene are SGHRS and YFSETQ. V lost 3 bases and J lost 2, with 8 bases in between. The CDR3 loop spans 14 amino acids. CDR3 DNA sequence: TGCGCCAGCAGCTCGGGGTCTAACACCGGGGAGCTGTTTTTT. Translation gives CASSSGSNTGELFF. The full variable domain, in which reference TRBV5-1 and TRBJ2-2 provide the parts outside the CDR3, is KAGVTQTPRYLIKTRGQQVTLSCSPISGHRSVSWYQQTPGQGLQFLFEYFSETQRNKGNFPGRFSGRQFSNSRSEMNVSTLELGDSALYLCASSSGSNTGELFFGEGSRLTVL.

The rearrangement joins TRBV5-1 to TRBJ2-1, with unresolved D. V shed 8 bases and J shed 0 bases, with 18 bases lying between them. This CDR3 is 16 amino acids long. Per germline, CDR1 SGHRS and CDR2 YFSETQ. CDR3 sequence reads: CASPALRGNSYNEQFF. The CDR3, as DNA: TGCGCCAGTCCCGCCCTCCGAGGCAACTCCTACAATGAGCAGTTCTTC.

In this sample, this clonotype turned up a few times. The chain joins TRBV15 to TRBJ2-3, with D perhaps TRBD2 (5 bases). The CDR3 runs to 16 residues. The germline V gene encodes CDR1 LNHNV and CDR2 YYDKDF (reference sequence). V lost 0 bases and J lost 1, with 11 bases in between. The DNA for the CDR3 is TGTGCCACCAGCAGAGAGATGAGGGCGGGCACAGATACGCAGTATTTT. Protein product: CATSREMRAGTDTQYF. Full variable domain (outside the CDR3, taken from reference TRBV15 and TRBJ2-3): DAMVIQNPRYQVTQFGKPVTLSCSQTLNHNVMYWYQQKSSQAPKLLFHYYDKDFNNEADTPDNFQSRRPNTSFCFLDIRSPGLGDTAMYLCATSREMRAGTDTQYFGPGTRLTVL.

In this sample, this clonotype turned up a few times. The chain uses TRBV18 and TRBJ2-1; possible D gene TRBD1, 6 bases. The V end lost 8 bases, the J end lost 4 bases, and 21 bases lay between the germline ends. This CDR3 has 16 residues. Per the germline V gene, CDR1 is KGHSH and CDR2 is LQKENI. The CDR3 region is CASAIRPGQTYNEQFF. CDR3 DNA sequence: TGTGCCAGCGCAATCCGCCCGGGACAAACGTACAATGAGCAGTTCTTC.

The V gene is TRBV27, the J gene TRBJ1-4; 9 bases agree with TRBD1. This CDR3 is built from 14 residues. The junction had 3 bases not matched to a gene; V was cut back by 5 bases and J by 5 bases. Germline-derived CDR1 and CDR2 are MNHEY and SMNVEV (reference sequence). As DNA, the CDR3 is TGTGCCAGCAGTGCCGGGACAGGGAATGAAAAACTGTTTTTT. It yields the protein CASSAGTGNEKLFF.

This clonotype was seen a few times. The rearrangement uses TRBV7-3 and TRBJ2-2; D remains unclear. Deletions cut 5 bases from V and 5 bases from J, with 9 bases between. The germline V gene encodes CDR1 SGHTA and CDR2 FQGTGA. CDR3 length: 13 residues. CDR3 in amino acids: CASSPWETGELFF. CDR3 bases: TGTGCCAGCAGCCCTTGGGAAACCGGGGAGCTGTTTTTT.

This clonotype was counted only a few times. The J gene is TRBJ2-7, the V gene TRBV12-3 or TRBV12-4; 7 bases are a match to TRBD1. The CDR3 covers 13 residues. V dropped 5 bases and J dropped 7; count of bases not matched to a gene: 8. The CDR3 DNA reads as TGTGCCAGCAGTCCCTATCGACAGGGTGAGCAGTACTTC. This translates into CASSPYRQGEQYF.